The 15 T cell receptor beta chains below were found in one sample sequenced in a study of T cells in women clearing cervical HPV infection (dated by TCRdb to the late 2010s). Libraries were built with the immunoSEQ multiplex PCR assay. Entries here come from immuneACCESS through TCRdb and include only in-frame sequences with V and J called. Some clones fail to appear in such tables; in the studies checked, an unresolved V gene covers under half of the shortfall, and the cause of the remainder is unknown. The record for this sample contains roughly 20,000 clones. About 5.2% of the sample goes to the ten largest clones. The specimen was blood buffy coat. These receptors were obtained from a woman between 18 and 70 years old with a cervical HPV16 infection that either progressed to CIN3+ or cleared (not recorded which).

Remarks on this clone: The CDR3 end falls 3 residues outside the read, so it is completed with the germline J gene. The chain carries TRBV7-2 and TRBJ2-2; the match to TRBD1 covers 7 bases. This CDR3 is 13 amino acids long. Trimming at V came to 6 bases and at J to 6 bases, leaving 4 bases not matched to a gene. CDR1 SGHTA and CDR2 FQGNSA come from the germline V gene. The DNA read from the CDR3 is TGTGCCAGCAGGTTTACAGGGGCCGGGGAG. Translation: CASRFTGAGE. From start to end, the CDR3 is CASRFTGAGELFF.

A remark on this clone: A junction end diverges from the germline sequence, so it may reflect a read error. The observed sequence ends 3 residues before the CDR3 terminus, with the missing tail filled in from the germline J gene. V gene TRBV4-2 combines with J gene TRBJ2-3; D remains ambiguous. The CDR3 spans 16 residues. Per the germline V gene, CDR1 is LGHNA and CDR2 is YNFKEQ. The part of the CDR3 DNA that was read is TGCGCCAGCAGCCAAGATCGTAAGCTCCTCTCAGATACG. It yields the protein CASSQDRKLLSDT. The entire CDR3 protein is CASSQDRKLLSDTQYF.

With respect to this clone: The observed sequence ends 3 residues before the CDR3 terminus, with the missing tail filled in from the germline J gene. The chain uses TRBV7-9 and TRBJ1-2; D perhaps matches TRBD1 (5 bases). Germline-derived CDR1 and CDR2 are SEHNR and FQNEAQ (reference sequence). This CDR3 spans 12 amino acids. CDR3 DNA (partial): TGTGCCAGCAGCCCGAGGGACTACGAC. Translated, it gives CASSPRDYD. The complete CDR3 protein is CASSPRDYDYTF.

On this clone: The sequence runs out 3 residues before the end of the CDR3; the remainder is reconstructed from the germline J gene. V is TRBV7-9 and J is TRBJ2-1; TRBD2 matches 11 bases. The germline gives CDR1 SEHNR, CDR2 FQNEAQ (reference sequence). Trimming removed 3 bases from V and 6 bases from J; junction bases left unmatched: 4. The CDR3 spans 15 residues. The CDR3 loop reads CASSFPGLAVNEQFF. CDR3 DNA, as far as it was read: TGTGCCAGCAGCTTCCCGGGACTAGCGGTCAATGAG.

With respect to this clone: With the read ending 3 residues before the CDR3 end, the germline J gene is used to fill in that end. This chain uses TRBV2 with TRBJ2-2, with 7 bases lining up with TRBD1. The CDR3 is made up of 14 amino acids. Germline CDR1 is SNHLY and CDR2 is FYNNEI. The CDR3 sequence is CASRNDRDSSPLFF. CDR3 DNA, as far as it was read: TGTGCCAGCAGGAACGACAGGGATAGTTCACCG. The full variable domain, with the rest looked up from reference TRBV2 and TRBJ2-2, is EPEVTQTPSHQVTQMGQEVILRCVPISNHLYFYWYRQILGQKVEFLVSFYNNEISEKSEIFDDQFSVERPDGSNFTLKIRSTKLEDSAMYFCASRNDRDSSPLFFGEGSRLTVL.

The CDR3 reads CASSLLRDRGRGETQYF. CDR3 bases read: TGTGCCAGCTCACTCCTGAGGGACAGGGGGCGAGGAGAGACC. V gene TRBV18 combines with J gene TRBJ2-5; 12 nucleotides align to TRBD1. The CDR3 end falls 3 residues outside the read, so it is completed with the germline J gene. Germline lookup yields CDR1 KGHSH and CDR2 LQKENI. The CDR3 has 17 residues. J lost 4 bases, V lost 4 bases, and 10 bases had no gene match.

Regarding this clone: The CDR3 goes on 3 residues after the read ends, and that part is filled in from the germline J gene. The V gene is TRBV19, the J gene TRBJ1-1; 8 bases align to TRBD1. The CDR3 length is 14 residues. In germline, CDR1 is LNHDA, CDR2 SQIVND (reference sequence). J lost 4 bases, V lost 2 bases, and 3 bases had no gene match. Partial CDR3 DNA: TGTGCCAGTAGTATACTAACAGGGGGCACTGAA. Translation gives CASSILTGGTE. The CDR3 in its entirety is CASSILTGGTEAFF.

Turning to this clone: Coverage ceases 3 residues before the CDR3 finishes, and the germline J gene fills in the end. The chain joins TRBV30 to TRBJ2-3; 12 positions agree with TRBD1. Germline V gives CDR1 GTSNPN, CDR2 SVGIG (reference sequence). The CDR3 contains 15 residues. The sequenced CDR3 bases are TGTGCCTGGAGTATGGGACAGGGGGCTTTTCAGCCG. As protein: CAWSMGQGAFQP. The whole CDR3 region reads CAWSMGQGAFQPQYF.

For this clone: The CDR3 end falls 3 residues outside the read, so it is completed with the germline J gene. The chain is built from TRBV12-5 and TRBJ1-3; D gene uncertain. This CDR3 is built from 15 residues. CDR1 is LGHNT and CDR2 is FRNRAP in the germline V gene. V was clipped by 0 bases and J by 0 bases, with 6 bases between them. This chain's CDR3 is CASGLVRGSGNTIYF. The CDR3 DNA, read in part, is TGTGCTAGTGGTTTGGTACGGGGCTCTGGAAACACC.

Note on this clone: The DNA ends 3 residues before the CDR3 does, and the rest of the CDR3 is filled in from the germline J gene. This rearrangement joins TRBV6-4 to TRBJ1-5, with 8 bases fitting TRBD1. CDR1 is MRHNA, CDR2 SNTAGT, per germline. This CDR3 is built from 17 residues. With 6 bases clipped from V and 0 bases from J, the junction kept 10 bases outside the gene matches. The covered CDR3 bases are TGTGCCAGCAGGGACGGACAGGGTCCGTATAGCAATCAGCCC. Its translation is CASRDGQGPYSNQP. The whole CDR3 region reads CASRDGQGPYSNQPQHF.

Points on this clone: The CDR3 is cut off 3 residues early in the read; its end comes from the germline J gene. The chain combines TRBV30 with TRBJ2-3; D might be TRBD1 or TRBD2, each matching 5 bases. Germline V gene sequence: CDR1 GTSNPN, CDR2 SVGIG (reference sequence). The CDR3 loop spans 13 amino acids. The germline V and J ends were trimmed by 3 bases and 4 bases, with 11 bases remaining between them. The CDR3 reads CAWRAQGADTQYF. The sequenced part of the CDR3 DNA is TGTGCCTGGAGGGCCCAGGGAGCAGATACG.

Worth noting for this clone: The read falls 3 residues short of the CDR3 end, and the missing part is taken from the germline J gene. The rearrangement links TRBV30 to TRBJ1-4, with D possibly matching TRBD1 (6 bases). This CDR3 is 15 amino acids long. Germline V gene data show CDR1 as GTSNPN and CDR2 as SVGIG (reference sequence). CDR3 DNA, as far as it was read: TGTGCCTGGAGTGGCCGTCCAGGGGCTTATTCACCA. It encodes CAWSGRPGAYSP. The full CDR3 protein reads CAWSGRPGAYSPLFF.

About this clone: Read data end 3 residues before the CDR3 end; the end is taken from the germline J gene. The V and J genes are TRBV30 and TRBJ2-6; a possible D gene is TRBD1 (6 bases). The V gene's germline CDR1 is GTSNPN and CDR2 SVGIG (reference sequence). The length of the CDR3 is 15 residues. The ends were cut back, 1 base at V and 1 base at J, with 8 bases in the middle. Here the CDR3 reads CAWSARGSGANVLTF. CDR3 DNA, as far as it was read: TGTGCCTGGAGTGCCAGGGGATCTGGGGCCAACGTC.

With respect to this clone: The read ends 3 residues shy of where the CDR3 ends; the end is completed using the germline J gene. The V gene is TRBV15, the J gene TRBJ2-3, with 8 bases matching TRBD1. Germline V gene data show CDR1 as LNHNV and CDR2 as YYDKDF (reference sequence). With 0 bases clipped from V and 4 bases from J, the junction kept 3 bases outside the gene matches. The CDR3 extends over 15 amino acids. The covered CDR3 bases are TGTGCCACCAGCAGAGAAGGACAGGGCCCAGATACG. It is translated as CATSREGQGPDT. Given in full, the CDR3 is CATSREGQGPDTQYF.

To note about this clone: At one end, the junction sequence differs from germline, possibly due to a read error. The CDR3 is cut off 3 residues early in the read; its end comes from the germline J gene. The chain joins TRBV12-3 or TRBV12-4 to TRBJ2-5, with TRBD2 identical over 7 bases. This CDR3 spans 14 amino acids. CDR3 DNA, as far as it was read: TGTGCCAGCAGTCTAGCGTGGGGGGGGGAGACC. Amino acid sequence: CASSLAWGGET. The complete CDR3 reads CASSLAWGGETQYF.